This T cell receptor beta chain appears in the sequencing data of a study of blood T cell repertoires in COVID-19. CDR3 length: 14 amino acids. Germline V gene data show CDR1 as SGDLS and CDR2 as YYNGEE. Unmatched junction bases numbered 7, after V lost 3 bases and J lost 6 bases. The assay was immunoSEQ multiplex PCR, and TCRdb's table has in-frame clones only and misses some. The table shows more than 95,000 clones, with 90% occurring only once. The receptor was derived from a human donor with active COVID-19. The donor label of this sample is uncertain. The material sequenced was peripheral blood. This chain links TRBV9 with TRBJ2-7; 9 bases agree with TRBD1. CDR3 region: CASSDGTGWGEQYF. CDR3 coding DNA: TGTGCCAGCAGCGACGGGACAGGGTGGGGCGAGCAGTACTTC.